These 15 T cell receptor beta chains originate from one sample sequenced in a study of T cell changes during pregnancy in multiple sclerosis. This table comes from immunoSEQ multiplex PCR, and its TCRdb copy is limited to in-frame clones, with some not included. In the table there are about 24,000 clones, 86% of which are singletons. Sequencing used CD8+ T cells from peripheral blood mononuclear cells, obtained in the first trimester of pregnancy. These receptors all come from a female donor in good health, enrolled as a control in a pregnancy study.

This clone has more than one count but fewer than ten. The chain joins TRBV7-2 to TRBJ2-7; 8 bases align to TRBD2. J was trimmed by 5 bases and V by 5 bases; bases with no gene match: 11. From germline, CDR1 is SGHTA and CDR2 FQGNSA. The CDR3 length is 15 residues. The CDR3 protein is CASSPGCSGGNEQYF. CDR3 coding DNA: TGTGCCAGCAGCCCCGGTTGTTCGGGGGGGAACGAGCAGTACTTC.

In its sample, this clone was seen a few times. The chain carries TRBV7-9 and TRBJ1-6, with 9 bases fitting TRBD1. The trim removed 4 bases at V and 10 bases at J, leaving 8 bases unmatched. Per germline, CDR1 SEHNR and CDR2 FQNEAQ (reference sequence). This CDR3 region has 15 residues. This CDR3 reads CASSSGQGPYSPLHF. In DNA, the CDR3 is TGTGCCAGCAGCTCCGGACAGGGGCCCTACTCACCCCTCCACTTT.

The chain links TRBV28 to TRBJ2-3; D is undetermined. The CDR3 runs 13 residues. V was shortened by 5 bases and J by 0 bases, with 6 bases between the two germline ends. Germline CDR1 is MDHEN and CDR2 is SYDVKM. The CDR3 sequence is CASSPTSTDTQYF. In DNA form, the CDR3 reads TGTGCCAGCAGTCCTACTAGCACAGATACGCAGTATTTT.

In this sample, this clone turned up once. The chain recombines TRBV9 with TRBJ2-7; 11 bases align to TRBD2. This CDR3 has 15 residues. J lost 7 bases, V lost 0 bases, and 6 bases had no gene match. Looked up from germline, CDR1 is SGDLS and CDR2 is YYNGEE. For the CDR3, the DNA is TGTGCCAGCAGCGTAGGTAGCGGGGGGGTGGGGGAGCAGTACTTC. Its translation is CASSVGSGGVGEQYF.

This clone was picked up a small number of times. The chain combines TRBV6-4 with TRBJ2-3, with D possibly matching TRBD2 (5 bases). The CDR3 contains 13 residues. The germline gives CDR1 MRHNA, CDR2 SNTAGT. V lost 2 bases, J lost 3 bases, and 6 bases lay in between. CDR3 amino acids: CASSDRETDTQYF. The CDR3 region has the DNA TGTGCCAGCAGTGACAGGGAGACAGATACGCAGTATTTT.

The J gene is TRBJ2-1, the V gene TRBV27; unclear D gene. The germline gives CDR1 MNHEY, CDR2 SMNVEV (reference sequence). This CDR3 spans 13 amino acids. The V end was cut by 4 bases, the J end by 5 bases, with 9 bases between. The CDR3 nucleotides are TGTGCCAGCAGTTCGGTTTCTCACAATGAGCAGTTCTTC. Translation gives CASSSVSHNEQFF.

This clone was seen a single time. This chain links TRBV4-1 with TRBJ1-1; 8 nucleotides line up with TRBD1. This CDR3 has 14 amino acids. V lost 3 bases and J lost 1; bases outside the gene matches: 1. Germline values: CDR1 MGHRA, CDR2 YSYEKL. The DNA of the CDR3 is TGCGCCAGCAGCCAGACAGGGGAGAACACTGAAGCTTTCTTT. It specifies CASSQTGENTEAFF.

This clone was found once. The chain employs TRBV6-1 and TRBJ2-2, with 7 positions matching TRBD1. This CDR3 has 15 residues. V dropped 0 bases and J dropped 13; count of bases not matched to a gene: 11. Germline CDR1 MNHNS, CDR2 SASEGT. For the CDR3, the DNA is TGTGCCAGCAGTGAAGCAGGGGGACAGTTGGAAGGGCTGTTTTTT. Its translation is CASSEAGGQLEGLFF.

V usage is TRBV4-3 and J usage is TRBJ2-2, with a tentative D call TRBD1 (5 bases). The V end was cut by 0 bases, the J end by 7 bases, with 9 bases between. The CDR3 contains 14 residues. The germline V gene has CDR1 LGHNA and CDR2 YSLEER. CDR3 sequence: CASSQDQGIGELFF. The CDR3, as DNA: TGCGCCAGCAGCCAAGATCAGGGAATCGGGGAGCTGTTTTTT.

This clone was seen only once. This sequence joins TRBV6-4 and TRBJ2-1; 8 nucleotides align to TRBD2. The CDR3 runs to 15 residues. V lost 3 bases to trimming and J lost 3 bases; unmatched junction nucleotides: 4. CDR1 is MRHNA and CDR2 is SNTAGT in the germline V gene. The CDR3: CASSEEAGGYNEQFF. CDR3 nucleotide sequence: TGTGCCAGCAGTGAAGAGGCGGGGGGCTACAATGAGCAGTTCTTC.

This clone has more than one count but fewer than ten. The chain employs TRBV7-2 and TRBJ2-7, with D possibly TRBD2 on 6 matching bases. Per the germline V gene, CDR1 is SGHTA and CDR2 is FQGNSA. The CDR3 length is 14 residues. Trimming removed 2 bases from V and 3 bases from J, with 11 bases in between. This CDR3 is CASSLSGSGYEQYF. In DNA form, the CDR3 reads TGTGCCAGCAGCTTAAGCGGGTCGGGCTACGAGCAGTACTTC.

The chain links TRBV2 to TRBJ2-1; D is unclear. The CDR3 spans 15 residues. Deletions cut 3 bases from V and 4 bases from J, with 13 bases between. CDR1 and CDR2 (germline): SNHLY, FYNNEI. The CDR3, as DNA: TGTGCCAGCAGTGACCCAGGTATCCTATACAATGAGCAGTTCTTC. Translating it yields CASSDPGILYNEQFF.

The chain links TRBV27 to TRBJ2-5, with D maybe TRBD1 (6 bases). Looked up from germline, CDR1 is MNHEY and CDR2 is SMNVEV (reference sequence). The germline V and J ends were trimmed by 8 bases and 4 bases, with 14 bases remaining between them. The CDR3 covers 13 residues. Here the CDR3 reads CASPGHPRETQYF. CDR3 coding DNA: TGTGCCAGCCCGGGACACCCCAGAGAGACCCAGTACTTC.

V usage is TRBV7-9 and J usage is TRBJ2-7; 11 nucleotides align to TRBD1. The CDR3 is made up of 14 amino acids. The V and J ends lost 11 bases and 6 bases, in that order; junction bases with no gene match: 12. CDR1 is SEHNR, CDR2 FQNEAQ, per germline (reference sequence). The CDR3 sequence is CASRAGTGGSEQYF. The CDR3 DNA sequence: TGTGCCTCCAGGGCCGGGACAGGGGGATCCGAGCAGTACTTC. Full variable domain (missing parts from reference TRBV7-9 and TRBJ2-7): DTGVSQNPRHKITKRGQNVTFRCDPISEHNRLYWYRQTLGQGPEFLTYFQNEAQLEKSRLLSDRFSAERPKGSFSTLEIQRTEQGDSAMYLCASRAGTGGSEQYFGPGTRLTVT.

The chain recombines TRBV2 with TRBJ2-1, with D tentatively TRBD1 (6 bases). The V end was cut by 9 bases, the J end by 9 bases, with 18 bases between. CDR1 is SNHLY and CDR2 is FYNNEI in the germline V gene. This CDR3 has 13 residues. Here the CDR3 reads CARPGHSGIEQFF. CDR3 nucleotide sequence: TGTGCCAGACCGGGACACTCGGGCATTGAGCAGTTCTTC.